This is a list of T cell receptor beta chains from one sample in a study of T cell repertoires in cytomegalovirus infection. TCRdb called the reads again in MiXCR, with one record for every CDR3 protein. The sample has about 900,000 distinct CDR3 sequences; roughly 30% are singletons. Their recognized antigens are unknown. Sequenced material: cultured CD8+ T cells from PBMCs, taken from culture after CMV antigen stimulation. Receptors were obtained from a human donor in good health (CMV status not recorded). Some clones in this sample may be carry-over from other donors' samples. Each CDR3 is given with its conserved first and last residue. Fields, in order: D gene, J gene, clone size, V gene, CDR3 DNA, CDR3 protein. A D gene is named only where the DNA matches it firmly. Expanded clones are given a class, and other clones once, few, many or no size at all.

>.|TRBJ2-3|.|TRBV12-3/TRBV12-4
TGTGCCAGCAGCTTGTATTCCGGGGGCAACACAGATACGCAGTATTTT
CASSLYSGGNTDTQYF
>TRBD1|TRBJ1-5|.|TRBV19
TGTGCCAGCATTACAGGGGATGGCAATCAGCCCCAGCATTTT
CASITGDGNQPQHF
>.|TRBJ1-2|.|TRBV9
TGTGCCAGCGGGACACCTTATGGCTACACCTTC
CASGTPYGYTF
>TRBD1|TRBJ2-5|.|TRBV4-3
TGCGCCAGCAGCCCTAGCCTGTACAGGGGAAGGAGGGAGACCCAGTACTTC
CASSPSLYRGRRETQYF
>.|TRBJ1-1|.|TRBV6-6
TGTGCCAGCACTCCCCTAGGGGGATTCGGCACTGAAGCTTTCTTT
CASTPLGGFGTEAFF
>.|TRBJ2-1|.|TRBV20-1
TGCACCGGACAGAGGGCAACCTACAATGAGCAGTTCTTC
CTGQRATYNEQFF
>.|TRBJ2-1|few|TRBV6-2/TRBV6-3
TGTGCCAGCCGGCTCTACGGCGACGGGAACAATGAGCAGTTCTTC
CASRLYGDGNNEQFF
>.|TRBJ2-1|few|TRBV20-1
TGCAGTGCTAGAGTCCTCGAGGGTAGCTGGGATGAGCAGTTCTTC
CSARVLEGSWDEQFF
>.|TRBJ1-2|many|TRBV7-6
TGTGCCAGCAGCCCGGGCCCCTATGGCTACACCTTC
CASSPGPYGYTF
>TRBD1|TRBJ2-1|many|TRBV7-9
TGTGCCAGCAGCCCCTCGACAGGGGGCGGCTACAATGAGCAGTTCTTC
CASSPSTGGGYNEQFF
>.|TRBJ2-2|.|TRBV19
TGTGCCAGTTCGCCCATCTGGGGGTTGGACACCGGGGAGCTGTTTTTT
CASSPIWGLDTGELFF
>TRBD2|TRBJ2-3|many|TRBV7-2
TGTGCCAGCAGCTCCAGAGCTGGGTACGGGGGGGCAAGCACAGATACGCAGTATTTT
CASSSRAGYGGASTDTQYF
>.|TRBJ1-3|few|TRBV14
TGTGCCAGCAGCCAAGGATTATTAAGGGGTGGCTCTGGAAACACCATATATTTT
CASSQGLLRGGSGNTIYF
>.|TRBJ1-2|.|TRBV4-1
TGCGCCAGCAGCCAAGATCGGGGCGGGGTGACCTATGGCTACACCTTC
CASSQDRGGVTYGYTF
>TRBD2|TRBJ2-7|.|TRBV4-1
TGCGCCAGCAGCCAAGAGATGGCGACTAGCGTTGAGCAGTACTTC
CASSQEMATSVEQYF
>.|TRBJ1-2|.|TRBV7-6
TGTGCCAGCAGCTTCGGACAGACTTATGGCTACACCTTC
CASSFGQTYGYTF
>TRBD2|TRBJ2-3|few|TRBV7-6
TGTGCCAGCTTGGACGGGGGGGCGAATACGCAGTATTTT
CASLDGGANTQYF
>TRBD2|TRBJ2-2|.|TRBV12-3/TRBV12-4
TGTGCCAGCAGCGGACTAGCGGGGGGGCCCGGCACCGGGGAGCTGTTTTTT
CASSGLAGGPGTGELFF
>.|TRBJ2-7|few|TRBV7-9
TGTGCCAGCAGCCCCAGACAGGATGTAGGATACGAGCAGTACTTC
CASSPRQDVGYEQYF
>TRBD2|TRBJ2-1|many|TRBV7-8
TGTGCCAGCAGCCTGGGGACTAGCAGATACAATGAGCAGTTCTTC
CASSLGTSRYNEQFF
>.|TRBJ2-1|few|TRBV7-9
TGTGCCAGCAGCCCCGGCAGGAGATCCCACAATGAGCAGTTCTTC
CASSPGRRSHNEQFF
>.|TRBJ2-6|.|TRBV27
TGTGCCAGCAGCCCCGGGACTGCAGGGCTACCTGGGGCCAACGTCCTGACTTTC
CASSPGTAGLPGANVLTF
>.|TRBJ1-6|few|TRBV7-6
TGTGCCAGCAGCTTAAAACGGGCCGAAGGAAATTCACCCCTCCACTTT
CASSLKRAEGNSPLHF
>.|TRBJ1-5|few|TRBV11-1
TGTGCCAGCTTACATAGCGTCGGGCCCCAGCATTTT
CASLHSVGPQHF
>TRBD1|TRBJ1-1|few|TRBV6-1
TGTGCCAGCAGTGAAATTGGGACAGGACCGAACACTGAAGCTTTCTTT
CASSEIGTGPNTEAFF
>TRBD1|TRBJ1-2|few|TRBV7-4
TGTGCCAGCAGCTTATGGGGAGACAGGGTGAACACCTTC
CASSLWGDRVNTF
>.|TRBJ1-1|.|TRBV19
TGTGCCAGTAGTATATTTCCTAGGCATGAAGCTTTCTTT
CASSIFPRHEAFF
>.|TRBJ2-7|.|TRBV4-1
TGCGCCAGCAGCCAGGCCAGGAGCTCCTACGAGCAGTACTTC
CASSQARSSYEQYF
>TRBD2|TRBJ2-2|few|TRBV2
TGTGCCAGCGACCACCCGAGACTAGCGGGGAACGACGGGGAGCTGTTTTTT
CASDHPRLAGNDGELFF
>TRBD2|TRBJ2-1|.|TRBV5-6
TGTGCCAGCAGGTCTAGCGGGGGGGCCTTCGAGCAGTTCTTC
CASRSSGGAFEQFF
>.|TRBJ1-2|few|TRBV11-2
TGTGCCAGCAGCCACCGGGGAGGGCTCGACTATGGCTACACCTTC
CASSHRGGLDYGYTF
>TRBD1|TRBJ1-1|.|TRBV29-1
TGCAGCGGGGACAGGGCCTTGGGTACTGAAGCTTTCTTT
CSGDRALGTEAFF
>.|TRBJ2-1|.|TRBV7-2
TGTGCCAGCAGCAATTTTCCCAGGGGAGACAATGAGCAGTTCTTC
CASSNFPRGDNEQFF
>TRBD1|TRBJ2-3|few|TRBV6-1
TGTGCCAGCAGTCCCGGGACAGGGGTAGAGTATTTT
CASSPGTGVEYF
>.|TRBJ1-1|few|TRBV4-1
TGCGCCAGCAGCCAAGCGGGCAGGGGTTTTACTGAAGCTTTCTTT
CASSQAGRGFTEAFF